This T cell receptor beta chain was obtained from a study of blood T cells in healthy people across ages. Germline CDR1 LGHDT, CDR2 YNNKEL (reference sequence). There are 15 residues in the CDR3. A second PCR of 7 to 11 cycles used a sample-barcoded 5' primer and a J-beta primer mix. TCRdb reanalysed the 5' RACE reads using MiXCR and keeps one entry per CDR3 protein. This table holds roughly 1.5 million distinct CDR3 sequences, about 45% found once. General study points: A greater number of naive CD4+ cells and higher diversity distinguished long-lived donors from aged donors. Conclusively comparing naive with antigen-experienced cells was impossible with unsorted PBMCs. A roughly linear age-dependent decrease characterized TCR beta diversity per million T cells.

With respect to this clonotype: Its antigen is not identified.

The sequence came from a young woman in good health. The chain joins TRBV3-1 to TRBJ2-1, with D possibly matching TRBD2 (6 bases). The J call is uncertain, as TRBJ2-7 better fits the DNA end. The sequencing sample was made of blood. CDR3 in amino acids: CASSQDQSDYNEQYF. DNA for the CDR3: TGTGCCAGCAGCCAAGATCAGTCGGACTACAATGAGCAGTACTTC.